This TCR beta chain was sequenced for a study of Ad26.COV2.S vaccination and SARS-CoV-2 variants. Whole-study context: Sample donor was a member of the COV1001 Ad26.COV2.S trial arm.

Measured with immunoSEQ multiplex PCR; TCRdb has only the in-frame clones, and not every one. Among roughly 390,000 clones listed, around nine tenths were seen once. The V gene end was trimmed by 5 bases and the J gene end by 4 bases; junction bases not matched to a gene: 5. The germline V gene has CDR1 SGHTA and CDR2 FQGNSA. The CDR3 covers 14 residues. As for treatment: some 20 received Ad26.COV2.S at low or high dose, single or two shots; roughly five received placebo; per-sample allocation not given. Day 63 after the first injection of vaccine or placebo was the sampling time. This clonotype originated in a person between 18 and 65 years old who received the Ad26.COV2.S COVID-19 vaccine or a placebo. The chain combines TRBV7-2 with TRBJ2-7; 10 nucleotides line up with TRBD1. Sequencing used peripheral blood, obtained in a trial of Ad26.COV2.S vaccine versus placebo. The CDR3 is CASSRDRGSYEQYF. The CDR3 DNA reads TGTGCCAGCAGCCGGGACAGGGGAAGTTACGAGCAGTACTTC.